There are a few counts of the clone carrying this TCR beta chain. Its antigen remains unknown. The authors sorted CD4+ naive, central memory, regulatory and stem cell-like memory cells via CD45RO/CCR7/CD25/CD127/CD95/CD27. The V gene lost 1 base and the J gene lost 3 bases, with 4 bases spanning the gap. This CDR3 region has 12 residues. The germline V gene has CDR1 SGHTA and CDR2 FQGNSA. The authors reverse transcribed all of the isolated RNA, so sequencing captured expressed TCRB transcripts. Measured with immunoSEQ multiplex PCR; TCRdb has only the in-frame clones, and not every one. The sample lists over 200,000 clones; about a tenth were seen once. The sample belongs to a study of beta chain features in type 1 diabetes. General study results and limits: Cells expressing TCR highly could be over-represented by cDNA sequencing. Moderate but significant shortening of TCRB CDR3s was recorded in all four CD4+ subsets from Type 1 diabetes patients. PCR, the amplification step, might favor shorter templates, equally in patients and controls.

Sequenced input: naive CD4+ T cells from blood. The chain uses TRBV7-2 and TRBJ2-7; D is uncertain. The origin of this receptor is a man between 25 and 39 years old with type 1 diabetes. CDR3 coding DNA: TGTGCCAGCAGCTTAGGTAGCTACGAGCAGTACTTC. Translation: CASSLGSYEQYF.